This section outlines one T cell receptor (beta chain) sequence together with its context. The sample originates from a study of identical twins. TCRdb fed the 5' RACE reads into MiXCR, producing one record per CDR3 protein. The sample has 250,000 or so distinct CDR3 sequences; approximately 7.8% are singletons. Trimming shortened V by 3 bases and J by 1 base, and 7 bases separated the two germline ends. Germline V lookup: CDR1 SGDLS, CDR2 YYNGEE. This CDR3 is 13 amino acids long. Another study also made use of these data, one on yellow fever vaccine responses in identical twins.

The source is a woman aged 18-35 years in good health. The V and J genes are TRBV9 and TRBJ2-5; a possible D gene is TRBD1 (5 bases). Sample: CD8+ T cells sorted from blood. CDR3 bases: TGTGCCAGCAGCGCCAGGGCCCAAGAGACCCAGTACTTC. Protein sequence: CASSARAQETQYF. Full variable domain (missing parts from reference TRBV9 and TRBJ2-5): DSGVTQTPKHLITATGQRVTLRCSPRSGDLSVYWYQQSLDQGLQFLIQYYNGEERAKGNILERFSAQQFPDLHSELNLSSLELGDSALYFCASSARAQETQYFGPGTRLLVL.